This T cell receptor (beta chain) originates from a study of tumor-infiltrating lymphocytes in oesophageal squamous cell carcinoma. TCRdb ran MiXCR on the PCR reads and lists one entry per CDR3 protein. The repertoire includes approximately 20,000 distinct CDR3 sequences, under 45% of them detected once, and around an eighth sits in the top ten. This clonotype was counted ten times or more. After removal of 5 bases from V and 9 bases from J, the junction contained 12 bases not matched to a gene. This CDR3 region has 14 residues. Germline loops: CDR1 SGHTA, CDR2 FQGNSA. The receptor was isolated from a male donor with esophageal squamous cell carcinoma. The J gene is TRBJ1-2, the V gene TRBV7-2; 7 nucleotides match TRBD1. Sequencing was performed on esophageal tumor tissue. The CDR3 coding sequence is TGTGCCAGCAGCCGGTTCGGACAGGACTTGAGCTACACCTTC. Translated: CASSRFGQDLSYTF.